A single sample gave rise to the 9 T cell receptor beta chains below, sequenced in a study of blood T cell repertoires in COVID-19. Some clones are missing from TCRdb's copy, which holds only in-frame ones; the method was immunoSEQ multiplex PCR. Of roughly 59,000 clones listed, 70% to 85% are singletons. The specimen was peripheral blood. The receptors originated from an elderly man with acute or convalescent COVID-19.

V gene TRBV2 combines with J gene TRBJ2-3, with TRBD2 identical over 11 bases. J gave up 4 bases and V 6 bases, and 0 bases lay outside the gene matches. Germline values: CDR1 SNHLY, CDR2 FYNNEI. This CDR3 region has 13 residues. The CDR3 region has the DNA TGTGCCAGCAGGGGACTAGCGGCAGATACGCAGTATTTT. Translating it yields CASRGLAADTQYF.

This clone came up once. The V gene is TRBV5-1, the J gene TRBJ2-7; 8 bases line up with TRBD2. Losses at the gene ends were 5 bases for V and 2 bases for J; bases not matched to a gene: 6. This CDR3 region has 14 residues. From germline, CDR1 is SGHRS and CDR2 YFSETQ. The CDR3 here is CASSETSVTYEQYF. The CDR3 DNA reads as TGCGCCAGCAGTGAGACTAGCGTAACCTACGAGCAGTACTTC. The variable domain in full, with the rest retrieved from reference TRBV5-1 and TRBJ2-7, is KAGVTQTPRYLIKTRGQQVTLSCSPISGHRSVSWYQQTPGQGLQFLFEYFSETQRNKGNFPGRFSGRQFSNSRSEMNVSTLELGDSALYLCASSETSVTYEQYFGPGTRLTVT.

With regard to this clone: A read error may produce the germline difference seen at one junction end. Other DNA sequences in this specimen translate into the identical CDR3. The chain uses TRBV19 and TRBJ2-7; maybe TRBD1 (6 bases). This CDR3 has 15 amino acids. CDR1 is LNHDA, CDR2 SQIVND, per germline (reference sequence). The CDR3 loop is CASSRPGDPSYEQYF. In nucleotides, the CDR3 is TGCGCCAGTAGCAGGCCAGGGGACCCGTCCTACGAGCAGTACTTC.

Details on this clone: A read error may account for a junction end that differs from germline. The rearrangement uses TRBV11-2 and TRBJ2-1, with D perhaps TRBD2 (6 bases). The CDR3 has 11 amino acids. Germline loops: CDR1 SGHAT, CDR2 FQNNGV. DNA of the CDR3: TGTGCCAGCAGCAGAAGACTAGAGAGGATCTTC. Encoded protein: CASSRRLERIF.

The chain is built from TRBV2 and TRBJ1-5; a possible D gene is TRBD1 (5 bases). Germline V gene sequence: CDR1 SNHLY, CDR2 FYNNEI. The CDR3 consists of 15 residues. The V and J ends lost 7 bases and 0 bases respectively, with 13 bases between them. CDR3 nucleotide sequence: TGTGCCAGCAAAGATAGGGGTAATAGCAATCAGCCCCAGCATTTT. Translation gives CASKDRGNSNQPQHF.

The V and J genes are TRBV19 and TRBJ2-1; 7 bases align to TRBD2. The CDR3 runs to 16 residues. Trimming cost V 7 bases and J 0 bases; bases outside gene matches: 9. Germline CDR1 reads LNHDA; CDR2 reads SQIVND (reference sequence). Here the CDR3 DNA reads TGTGCCAGTAACGGCGGGGGACTTAGCTCCTACAATGAGCAGTTCTTC. Protein: CASNGGGLSSYNEQFF.

This chain uses TRBV3-1 (or the pseudogene TRBV3-2) with TRBJ1-3; 9 bases agree with TRBD1. V shed 1 base and J 9 bases; nucleotides not matched to a gene: 10. The germline CDR1 and CDR2 sequences are LGHDT and YNNKEL (reference sequence). The CDR3 sequence is 16 residues long. The CDR3 DNA sequence: TGTGCCAGCAGCCAAGGGACAGGGGATTTGGCCCTCACCATATATTTT. Its translation: CASSQGTGDLALTIYF.

This chain links TRBV5-1 with TRBJ2-5, with D possibly matching TRBD1 (6 bases). The CDR3 has 14 amino acids. The V gene lost 3 bases and the J gene lost 4 bases, with 13 bases spanning the gap. In germline, CDR1 is SGHRS, CDR2 YFSETQ. The CDR3 DNA reads TGCGCCAGCAGCTACCAGGGGATTGGAGAGACCCAGTACTTC. This translates into CASSYQGIGETQYF.

This chain connects TRBV19 to TRBJ2-7; the D gene is possibly TRBD1 (5 bases). The ends were cut back, 2 bases at V and 0 bases at J, with 8 bases in the middle. The CDR3 is 14 residues long. From germline, CDR1 is LNHDA and CDR2 SQIVND (reference sequence). DNA of the CDR3: TGTGCCAGTAGTATAACGGACAACTCCTACGAGCAGTACTTC. Its translation: CASSITDNSYEQYF.